This TCR beta chain was sequenced in a study of T cell changes during pregnancy in multiple sclerosis. Data came from immunoSEQ multiplex PCR; TCRdb stores just in-frame clones and leaves some out. The table includes around 70,000 clones, about 91% detected once. In germline, CDR1 is MNHGY, CDR2 SAAAGT. With V trimmed by 0 bases and J by 5 bases, 8 bases remained unmatched. This CDR3 spans 17 amino acids. This chain joins TRBV6-8 and TRBJ2-3; 10 positions agree with TRBD2. The starting material was peripheral blood, obtained after pregnancy. The TCR originated in a female donor with multiple sclerosis, enrolled in a pregnancy study. The CDR3: CASSYSTLAGDLDTQYF. CDR3 coding DNA: TGTGCCAGCAGTTACTCGACTCTAGCGGGAGATCTAGATACGCAGTATTTT.